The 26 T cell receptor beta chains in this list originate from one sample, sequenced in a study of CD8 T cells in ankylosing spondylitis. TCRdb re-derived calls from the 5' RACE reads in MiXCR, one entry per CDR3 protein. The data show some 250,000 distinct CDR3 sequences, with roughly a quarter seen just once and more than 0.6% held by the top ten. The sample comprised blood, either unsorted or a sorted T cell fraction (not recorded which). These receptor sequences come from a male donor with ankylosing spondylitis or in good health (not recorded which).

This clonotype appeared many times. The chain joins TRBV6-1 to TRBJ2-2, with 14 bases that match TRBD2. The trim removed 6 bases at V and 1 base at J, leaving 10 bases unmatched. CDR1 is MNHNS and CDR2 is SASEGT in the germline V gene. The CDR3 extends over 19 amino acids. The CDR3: CASRTVGLAGAGNTGELFF. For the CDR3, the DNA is TGTGCCAGCAGAACCGTGGGACTAGCGGGGGCCGGGAACACCGGGGAGCTGTTTTTT.

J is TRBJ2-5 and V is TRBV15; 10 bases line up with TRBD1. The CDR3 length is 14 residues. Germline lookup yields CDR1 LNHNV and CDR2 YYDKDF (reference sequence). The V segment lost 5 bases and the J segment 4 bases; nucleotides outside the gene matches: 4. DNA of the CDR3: TGTGCCACCAGCGGACAGGGGGTCAGAGAGACCCAGTACTTC. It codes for CATSGQGVRETQYF.

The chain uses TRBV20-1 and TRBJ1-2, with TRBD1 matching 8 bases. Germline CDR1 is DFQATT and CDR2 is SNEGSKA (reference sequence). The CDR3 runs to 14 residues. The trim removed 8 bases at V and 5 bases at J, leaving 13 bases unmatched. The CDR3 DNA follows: TGCAGTCCCAGGAGGGGGCAGGGGGCATATGGCTACACCTTC. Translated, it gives CSPRRGQGAYGYTF.

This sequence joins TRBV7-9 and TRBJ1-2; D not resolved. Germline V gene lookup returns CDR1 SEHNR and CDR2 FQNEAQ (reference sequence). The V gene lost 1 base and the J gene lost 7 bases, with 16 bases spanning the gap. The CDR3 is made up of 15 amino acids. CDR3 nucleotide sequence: TGTGCCAGCAGCTTAGGTAGTTCATCGGACTCTGGCTACACCTTC. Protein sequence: CASSLGSSSDSGYTF.

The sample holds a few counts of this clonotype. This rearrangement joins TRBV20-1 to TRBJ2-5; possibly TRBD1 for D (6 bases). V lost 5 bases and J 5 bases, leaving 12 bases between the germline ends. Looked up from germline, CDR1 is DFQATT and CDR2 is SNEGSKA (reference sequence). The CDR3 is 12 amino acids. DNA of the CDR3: TGCAGTGCTTTGGTACAGGGCGAGACCCAGTACTTC. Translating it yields CSALVQGETQYF.

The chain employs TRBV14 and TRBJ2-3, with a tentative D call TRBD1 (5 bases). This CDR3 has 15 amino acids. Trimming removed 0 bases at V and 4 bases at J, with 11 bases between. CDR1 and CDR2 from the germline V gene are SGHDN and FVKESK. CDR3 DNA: TGTGCCAGCAGCCAAGAATGGGGCAGGGCAGATACGCAGTATTTT. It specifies CASSQEWGRADTQYF.

DNA for the CDR3: TGTGCCAGCAGAACCACCGACAGCAATGAGCAGTTCTTC. It translates to CASRTTDSNEQFF. The chain links TRBV12-3 or TRBV12-4 to TRBJ2-1; possible D gene TRBD1, 5 bases. The CDR3 length is 13 residues. The germline V and J ends were trimmed by 6 bases and 6 bases, with 12 bases remaining between them.

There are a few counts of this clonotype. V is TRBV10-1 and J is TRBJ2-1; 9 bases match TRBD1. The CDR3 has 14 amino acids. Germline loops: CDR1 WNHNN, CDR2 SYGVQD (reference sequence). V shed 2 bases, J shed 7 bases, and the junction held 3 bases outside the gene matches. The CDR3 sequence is CASSEAGTGNEQFF. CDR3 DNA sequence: TGCGCCAGCAGTGAGGCCGGGACAGGGAATGAGCAGTTCTTC.

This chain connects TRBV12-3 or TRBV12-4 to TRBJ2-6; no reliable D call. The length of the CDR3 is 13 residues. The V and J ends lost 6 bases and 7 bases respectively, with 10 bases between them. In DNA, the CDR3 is TGTGCCAGCAGCCCTTCGGTAGCCAACGTCCTGACTTTC. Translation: CASSPSVANVLTF.

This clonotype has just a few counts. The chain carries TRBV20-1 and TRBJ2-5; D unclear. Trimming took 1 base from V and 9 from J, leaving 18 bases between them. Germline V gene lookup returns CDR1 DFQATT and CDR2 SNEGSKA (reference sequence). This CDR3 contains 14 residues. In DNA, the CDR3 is TGCAGTGCTAGAGCCCCGTTAGGGTTGCCGGCCCAGTACTTC. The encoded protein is CSARAPLGLPAQYF.

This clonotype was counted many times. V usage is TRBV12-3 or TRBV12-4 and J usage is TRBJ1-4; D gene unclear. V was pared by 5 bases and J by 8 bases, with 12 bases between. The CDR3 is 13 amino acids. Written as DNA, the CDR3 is TGTGCCAGCAGTCCGCCCTCATCGGAAAAACTGTTTTTT. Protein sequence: CASSPPSSEKLFF.

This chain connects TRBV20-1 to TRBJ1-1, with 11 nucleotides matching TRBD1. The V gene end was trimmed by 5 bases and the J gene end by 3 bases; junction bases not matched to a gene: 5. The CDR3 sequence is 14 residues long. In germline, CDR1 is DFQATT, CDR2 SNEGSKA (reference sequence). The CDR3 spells CSAAGTGGHTEAFF. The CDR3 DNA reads TGCAGTGCTGCCGGGACAGGGGGTCACACTGAAGCTTTCTTT.

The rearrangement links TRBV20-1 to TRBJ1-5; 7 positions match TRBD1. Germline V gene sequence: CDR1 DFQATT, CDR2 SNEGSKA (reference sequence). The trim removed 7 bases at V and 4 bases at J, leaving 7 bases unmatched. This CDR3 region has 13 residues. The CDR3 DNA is TGCAGTGTCCCCACGACAGGGAATCAGCCCCAGCATTTT. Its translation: CSVPTTGNQPQHF.

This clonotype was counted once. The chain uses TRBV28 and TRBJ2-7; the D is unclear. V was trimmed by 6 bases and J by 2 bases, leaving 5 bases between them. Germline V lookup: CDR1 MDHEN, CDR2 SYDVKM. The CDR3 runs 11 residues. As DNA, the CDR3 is TGTGCCAGCAGGAATCCCTACGAGCAGTACTTC. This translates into CASRNPYEQYF.

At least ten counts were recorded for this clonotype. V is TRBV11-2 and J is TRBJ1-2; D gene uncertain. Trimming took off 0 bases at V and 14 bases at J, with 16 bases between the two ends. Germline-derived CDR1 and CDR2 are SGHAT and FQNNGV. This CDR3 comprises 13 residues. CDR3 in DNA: TGTGCCAGCAGCTTAGATTGGATGGTGGATTTAACCTTC. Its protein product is CASSLDWMVDLTF.

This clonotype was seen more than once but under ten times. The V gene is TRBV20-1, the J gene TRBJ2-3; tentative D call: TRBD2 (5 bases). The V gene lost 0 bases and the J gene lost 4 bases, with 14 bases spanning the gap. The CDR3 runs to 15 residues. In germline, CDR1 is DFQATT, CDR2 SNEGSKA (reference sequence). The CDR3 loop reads CSAREVARAADTQYF. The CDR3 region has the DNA TGCAGTGCTAGAGAGGTCGCGAGGGCGGCAGATACGCAGTATTTT.

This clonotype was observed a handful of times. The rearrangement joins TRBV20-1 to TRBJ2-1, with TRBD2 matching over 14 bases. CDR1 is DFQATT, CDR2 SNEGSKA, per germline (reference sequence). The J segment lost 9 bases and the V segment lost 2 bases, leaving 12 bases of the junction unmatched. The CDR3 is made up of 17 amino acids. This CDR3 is CSARQTSGGARTSEQFF. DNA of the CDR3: TGCAGTGCTAGACAGACTAGCGGGGGGGCCAGGACAAGTGAGCAGTTCTTC.

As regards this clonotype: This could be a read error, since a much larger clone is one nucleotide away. CDR3 protein: CSIGGQGYNEQFF. For the CDR3, the DNA is TGTTCCATCGGGGGACAGGGGTACAATGAGCAGTTCTTC. The V call is TRBV10-3, the J call TRBJ2-1, with 10 bases that match TRBD1. There are 13 residues in the CDR3. From germline, CDR1 is ENHRY and CDR2 SYGVKD.

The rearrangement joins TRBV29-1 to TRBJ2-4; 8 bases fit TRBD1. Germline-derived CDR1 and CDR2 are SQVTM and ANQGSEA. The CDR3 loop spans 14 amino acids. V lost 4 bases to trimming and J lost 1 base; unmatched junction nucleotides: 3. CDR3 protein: CSVVTGGAKNIQYF. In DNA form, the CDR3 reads TGCAGCGTTGTAACAGGGGGGGCCAAAAACATTCAGTACTTC.

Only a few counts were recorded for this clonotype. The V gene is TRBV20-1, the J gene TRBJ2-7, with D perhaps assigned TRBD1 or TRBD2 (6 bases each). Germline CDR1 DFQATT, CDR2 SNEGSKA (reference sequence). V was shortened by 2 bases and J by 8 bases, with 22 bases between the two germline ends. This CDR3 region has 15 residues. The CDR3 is CSARKGGSGDGKQYF. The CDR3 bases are TGCAGTGCTAGAAAAGGGGGGTCAGGGGATGGTAAGCAGTACTTC.

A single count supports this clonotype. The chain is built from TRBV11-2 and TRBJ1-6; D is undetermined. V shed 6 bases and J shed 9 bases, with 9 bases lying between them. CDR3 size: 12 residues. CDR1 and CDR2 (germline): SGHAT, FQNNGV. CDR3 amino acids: CASRGGPSPLHF. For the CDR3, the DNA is TGTGCCAGCAGAGGAGGGCCTTCACCCCTCCACTTT.

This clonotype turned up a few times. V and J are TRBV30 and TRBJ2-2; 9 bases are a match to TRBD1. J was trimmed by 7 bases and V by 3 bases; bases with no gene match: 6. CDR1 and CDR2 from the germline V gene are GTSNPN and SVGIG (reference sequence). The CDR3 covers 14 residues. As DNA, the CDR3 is TGTGCCTGGAGAGAACAGGGGGCGATCGGGGAGCTGTTTTTT. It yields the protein CAWREQGAIGELFF.

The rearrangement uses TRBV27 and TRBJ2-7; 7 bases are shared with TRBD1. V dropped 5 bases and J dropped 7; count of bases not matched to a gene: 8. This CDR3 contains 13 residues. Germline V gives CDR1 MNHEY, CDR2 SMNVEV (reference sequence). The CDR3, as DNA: TGTGCCAGCAGTCTCCGGGACAGTTTTGAGCAGTACTTC. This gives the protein CASSLRDSFEQYF.

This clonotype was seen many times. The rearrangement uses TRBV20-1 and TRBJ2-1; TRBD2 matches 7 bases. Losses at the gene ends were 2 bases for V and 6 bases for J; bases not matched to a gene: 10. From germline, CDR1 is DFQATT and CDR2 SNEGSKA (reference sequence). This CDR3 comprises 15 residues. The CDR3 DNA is TGCAGTGCTAGATCCGGACTAGGATTTTCCAATGAGCAGTTCTTC. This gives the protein CSARSGLGFSNEQFF.

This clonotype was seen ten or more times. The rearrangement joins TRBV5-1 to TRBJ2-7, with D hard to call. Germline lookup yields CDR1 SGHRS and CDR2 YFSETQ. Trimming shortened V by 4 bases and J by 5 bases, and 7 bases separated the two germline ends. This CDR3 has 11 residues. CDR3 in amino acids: CASSRDHEQYF. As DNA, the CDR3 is TGCGCCAGCAGCCGTGACCACGAGCAGTACTTC.

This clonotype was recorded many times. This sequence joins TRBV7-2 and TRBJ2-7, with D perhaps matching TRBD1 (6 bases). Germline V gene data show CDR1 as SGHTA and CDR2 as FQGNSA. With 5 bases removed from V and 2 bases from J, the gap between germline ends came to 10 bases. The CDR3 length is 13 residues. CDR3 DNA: TGTGCCAGCAGCCGGGACAACACCTACGAGCAGTACTTC. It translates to CASSRDNTYEQYF.